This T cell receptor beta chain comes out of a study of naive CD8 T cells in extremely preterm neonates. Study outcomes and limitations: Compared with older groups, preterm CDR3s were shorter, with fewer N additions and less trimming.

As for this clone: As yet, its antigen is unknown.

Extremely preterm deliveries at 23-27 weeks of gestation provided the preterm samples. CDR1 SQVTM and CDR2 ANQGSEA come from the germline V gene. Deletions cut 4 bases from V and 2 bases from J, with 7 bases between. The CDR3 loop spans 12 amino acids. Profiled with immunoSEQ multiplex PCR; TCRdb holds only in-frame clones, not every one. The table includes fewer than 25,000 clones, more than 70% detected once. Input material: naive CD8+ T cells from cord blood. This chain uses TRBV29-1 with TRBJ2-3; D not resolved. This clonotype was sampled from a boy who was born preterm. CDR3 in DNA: TGCAGCGTTGCCGACTTCACAGATACGCAGTATTTT. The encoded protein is CSVADFTDTQYF.